The sequence of this T cell receptor (beta chain) was determined in a study of shared clonotypes between healthy human individuals. Each subset's genomic DNA was split evenly across several immunoSEQ plates. Data came from immunoSEQ multiplex PCR; TCRdb stores just in-frame clones and leaves some out. The sample yields about 980,000 clones, 76% seen once. Comment on this clone: The antigen is unknown.

The CDR3 has 15 amino acids. Losses at the gene ends were 5 bases for V and 6 bases for J; bases not matched to a gene: 7. Germline CDR1 reads SGHAT; CDR2 reads FQNNGV. Notes on the study in general: The donor pool, a small one, limited the genetic and exposure-history diversity represented. The authors expected sequencing depth to affect clonotype sharing among donors. Relative to memory subsets, naive subsets generally showed larger estimated richness.

This TCR came from a young man in good health. The sample was memory CD4+ T cells sorted from blood. Subset: CD45RA-negative fraction. The chain uses TRBV11-2 and TRBJ2-1; 10 bases fit TRBD1. The CDR3 DNA follows: TGTGCCAGCAGCGACCGGGACAGGGGCCCCAATGAGCAGTTCTTC. This codes for CASSDRDRGPNEQFF.